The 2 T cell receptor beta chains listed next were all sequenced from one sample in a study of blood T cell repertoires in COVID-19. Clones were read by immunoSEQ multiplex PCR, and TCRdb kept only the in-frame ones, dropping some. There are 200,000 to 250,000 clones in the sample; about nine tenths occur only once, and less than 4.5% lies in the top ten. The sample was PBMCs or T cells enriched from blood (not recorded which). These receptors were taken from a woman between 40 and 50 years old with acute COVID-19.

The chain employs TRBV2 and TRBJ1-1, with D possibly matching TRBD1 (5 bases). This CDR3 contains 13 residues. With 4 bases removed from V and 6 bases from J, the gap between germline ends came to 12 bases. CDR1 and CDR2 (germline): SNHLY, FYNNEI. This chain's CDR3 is CASSGGLRAEAFF. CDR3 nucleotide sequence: TGTGCCAGCAGTGGGGGACTACGCGCTGAAGCTTTCTTT. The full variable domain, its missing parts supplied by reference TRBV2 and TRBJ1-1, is EPEVTQTPSHQVTQMGQEVILRCVPISNHLYFYWYRQILGQKVEFLVSFYNNEISEKSEIFDDQFSVERPDGSNFTLKIRSTKLEDSAMYFCASSGGLRAEAFFGQGTRLTVV.

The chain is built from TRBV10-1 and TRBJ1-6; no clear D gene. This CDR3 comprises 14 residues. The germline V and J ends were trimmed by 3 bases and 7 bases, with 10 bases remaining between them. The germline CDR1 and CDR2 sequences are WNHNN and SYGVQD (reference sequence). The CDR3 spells CASSDRDPNSPLHF. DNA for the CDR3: TGCGCCAGCAGTGATCGGGATCCGAATTCACCCCTCCACTTT.